These 3 T cell receptor beta chains originate from one sample sequenced in a study of regulatory T cells in long-lasting Graves disease. Investigators prepared the TCR beta libraries by applying iRepertoire HTBI primers and Arm-PCR of CDR3 regions. One entry per CDR3 protein results from TCRdb running MiXCR on the multiplex PCR reads. The sample has 620,000 or so distinct CDR3 sequences; about 15% are singletons. Regarding time point: newly diagnosed GD, antithyroid drugs for less than 3 months. PBMC RNA was the source of the TCR library. This same sample was also taken into another study, of T cells in Graves' hyperthyroidism and ophthalmopathy.

Sequenced material: peripheral blood mononuclear cells (PBMCs), taken at new diagnosis, from a patient treated with antithyroid drugs. These receptors were obtained from a woman between 25 and 40 years old with Graves disease.

The chain couples TRBV5-4 to TRBJ2-3; 8 nucleotides match TRBD1. J lost 3 bases, V lost 5 bases, and 14 bases had no gene match. Germline V gives CDR1 SGHNT, CDR2 YYREEE (reference sequence). This CDR3 region has 17 residues. Here the CDR3 reads CASSRRIGQGITDTQYF. In DNA, the CDR3 is TGTGCCAGCAGTCGGAGGATCGGACAGGGTATAACAGATACGCAGTATTTT.

This clonotype was found many times. This chain links TRBV2 with TRBJ1-2, with 9 nucleotides matching TRBD1. The CDR3 totals 13 residues. The V and J ends lost 6 bases and 7 bases, in that order; junction bases with no gene match: 6. Looked up from germline, CDR1 is SNHLY and CDR2 is FYNNEI. This chain's CDR3 is CASRQGAFGGYTF. CDR3 sequence (DNA): TGTGCCAGCAGACAGGGGGCGTTTGGTGGCTACACCTTC.

Points on this clonotype: The junction and the germline gene differ at one end; a read error may be behind it. The chain links TRBV11-2 to TRBJ2-1, with 10 bases that match TRBD1. This CDR3 has 16 residues. Germline CDR1 and CDR2: SGHAT and FQNNGV. CDR3 bases: TGTGCCAGCAGCTTAGACGGGACAGGGGTCGAAAATGAGCAGCTCTTC. Amino acids: CASSLDGTGVENEQLF.